This T cell receptor (beta chain) was recovered during a study of blood T cell repertoires in COVID-19. Study as a whole: Acute and convalescent COVID-19 samples came from the United States, Italy and Spain.

V lost 10 bases, J lost 0 bases, and 11 bases stayed unmatched. CDR1 and CDR2 (germline): MNHEY, SVGAGI. The CDR3 totals 15 residues. The assay was immunoSEQ multiplex PCR, and TCRdb's table has in-frame clones only and misses some. The sample consists of fewer than 350,000 clones, about 85% of them appearing once. Living in 24 US areas, the participants were between roughly 18 and 89 years of age. The TCR comes from a woman aged 25 to 45 who had been exposed to COVID-19. This rearrangement joins TRBV6-5 to TRBJ1-2; 7 nucleotides line up with TRBD1. The specimen sequenced was PBMCs or T cells enriched from blood (not recorded which). The CDR3 nucleotides are TGTGCCATCCCGGAGGGGGCCCTAGCTAACTATGGCTACACCTTC. It is translated as CAIPEGALANYGYTF.